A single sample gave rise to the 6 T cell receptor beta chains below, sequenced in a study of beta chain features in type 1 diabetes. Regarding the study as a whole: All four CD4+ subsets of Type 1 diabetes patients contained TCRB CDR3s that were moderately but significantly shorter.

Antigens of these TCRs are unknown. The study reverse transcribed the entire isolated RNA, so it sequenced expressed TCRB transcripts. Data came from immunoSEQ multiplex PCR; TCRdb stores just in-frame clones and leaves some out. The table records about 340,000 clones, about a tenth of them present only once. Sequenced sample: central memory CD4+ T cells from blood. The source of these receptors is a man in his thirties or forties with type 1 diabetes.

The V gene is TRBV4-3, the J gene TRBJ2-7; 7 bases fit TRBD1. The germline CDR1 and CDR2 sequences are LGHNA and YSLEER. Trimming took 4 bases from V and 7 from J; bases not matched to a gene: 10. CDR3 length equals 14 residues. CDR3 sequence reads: CASSLNTGAEEQYF. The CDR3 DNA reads TGCGCCAGCAGCCTTAATACAGGGGCGGAAGAGCAGTACTTC.

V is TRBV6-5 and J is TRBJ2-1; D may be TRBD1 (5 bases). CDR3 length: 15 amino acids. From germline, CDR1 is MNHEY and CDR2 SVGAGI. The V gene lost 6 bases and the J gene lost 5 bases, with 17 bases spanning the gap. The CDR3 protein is CASRNPRTRDNEQFF. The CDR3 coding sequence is TGTGCCAGCAGAAATCCCCGGACCAGGGACAATGAGCAGTTCTTC.

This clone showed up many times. CDR3 coding DNA: TGTGCCAGCACCAGAGACCGCACTGAAGCTTTCTTT. Its protein product is CASTRDRTEAFF. V usage is TRBV2 and J usage is TRBJ1-1, with unresolved D. Germline-derived CDR1 and CDR2 are SNHLY and FYNNEI. This CDR3 has 12 residues. Trimming stripped 7 bases from V and 4 bases from J, with 10 bases between.

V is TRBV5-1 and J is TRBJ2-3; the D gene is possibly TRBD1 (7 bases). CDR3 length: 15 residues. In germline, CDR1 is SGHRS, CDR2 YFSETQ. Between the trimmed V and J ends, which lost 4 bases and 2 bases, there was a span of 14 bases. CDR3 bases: TGCGCCAGCAGCCCGGAGGGACAGACCACAGATACGCAGTATTTT. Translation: CASSPEGQTTDTQYF.

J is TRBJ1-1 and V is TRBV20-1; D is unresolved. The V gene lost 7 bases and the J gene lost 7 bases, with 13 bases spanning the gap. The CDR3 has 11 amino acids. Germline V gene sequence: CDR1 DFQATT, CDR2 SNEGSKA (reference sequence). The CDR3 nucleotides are TGCAGTGTGTGGCGGGGAGTTGAAGCTTTCTTT. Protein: CSVWRGVEAFF.

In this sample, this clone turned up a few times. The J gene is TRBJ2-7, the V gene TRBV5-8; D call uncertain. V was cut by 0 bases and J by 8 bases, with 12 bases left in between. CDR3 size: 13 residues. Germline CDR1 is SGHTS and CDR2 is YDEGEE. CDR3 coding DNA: TGTGCCAGCAGCTTGGGGCAGTTATCTAAGCAGTACTTC. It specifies CASSLGQLSKQYF.